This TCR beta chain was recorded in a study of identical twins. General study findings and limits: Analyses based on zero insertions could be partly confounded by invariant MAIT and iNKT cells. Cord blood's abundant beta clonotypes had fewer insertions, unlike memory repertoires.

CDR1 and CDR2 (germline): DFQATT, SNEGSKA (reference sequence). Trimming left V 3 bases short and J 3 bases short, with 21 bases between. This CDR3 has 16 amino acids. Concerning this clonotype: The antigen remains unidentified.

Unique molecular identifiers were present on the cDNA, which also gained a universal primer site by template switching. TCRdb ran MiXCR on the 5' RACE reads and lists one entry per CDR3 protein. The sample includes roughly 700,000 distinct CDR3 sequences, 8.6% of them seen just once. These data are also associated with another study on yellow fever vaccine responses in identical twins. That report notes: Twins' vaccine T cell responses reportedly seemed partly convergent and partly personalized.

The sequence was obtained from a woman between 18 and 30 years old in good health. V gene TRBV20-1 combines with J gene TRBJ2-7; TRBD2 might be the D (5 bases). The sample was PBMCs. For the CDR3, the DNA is TGCAGTGCTAGGACTAAATGGCGGGCGATTGACTACGAGCAGTACTTC. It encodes CSARTKWRAIDYEQYF.